This T cell receptor beta chain was sequenced for a study of CD8+ T cells in alopecia areata. Looking at the study overall: Treated patients swallowed 5 to 10 mg of oral tofacitinib twice daily.

Study results and limitations: Sequence data from scalp samples additionally include resident alphabeta T cells of normal skin.

Extracted RNA was reverse transcribed, and the resulting cDNA served as sequencing template. The data were produced by immunoSEQ multiplex PCR, yet TCRdb's version contains in-frame clones alone and is incomplete. The sample yields about 250,000 clones, 65% to 70% seen once. About this clone itself: Its specificity is not known.

Trimming took off 7 bases at V and 5 bases at J, with 11 bases between the two ends. CDR3 length: 12 residues. CDR1 is SNHLY, CDR2 FYNNEI, per germline. This clonotype originated in a human donor with alopecia areata. This rearrangement joins TRBV2 to TRBJ2-5; D gene uncertain. Sequences were derived from CD4+ T cells sorted from blood, sampled at week 0. CDR3 DNA: TGTGCCAGCAAAACAGAAGCGGAGACCCAGTACTTC. Its protein product is CASKTEAETQYF.